A single sample is the source of the 24 T cell receptor beta chains below, sequenced in a study of metastatic and nonmetastatic thyroid tumors. TCRdb recomputed clones from the PCR reads via MiXCR. Of approximately 70,000 clones listed, about 4% are singletons. Each patient came to thyroid surgery without any prior treatment (of any kind). The sample consisted of blood. Source of these receptors: a female donor with papillary thyroid cancer or a benign thyroid nodule (not recorded which). Some clones in this sample may be carry-over from other donors' samples.

This clone was recorded at least ten times. CDR3 nucleotide sequence: TGTGCCAGCAGTTACGGACAGGCTCCTGGAAACACCATATATTTT. This translates into CASSYGQAPGNTIYF. This chain joins TRBV6-1 and TRBJ1-3, with 7 nucleotides matching TRBD1. The V gene end was trimmed by 5 bases and the J gene end by 2 bases; junction bases not matched to a gene: 6. CDR3 length equals 15 residues. The germline V gene encodes CDR1 MNHNS and CDR2 SASEGT.

This clone was seen many times. V usage is TRBV7-8 and J usage is TRBJ2-7; D not certain. Trimming took off 2 bases at V and 5 bases at J, with 13 bases between the two ends. The CDR3 contains 14 residues. Germline loops: CDR1 SGHVS, CDR2 FQNEAQ. CDR3 in amino acids: CASSLRLVVDEQYF. Here the CDR3 DNA reads TGTGCCAGCAGCTTAAGGCTCGTAGTCGACGAGCAGTACTTC.

On this clone itself: This sequence may be a read error, since a much larger clone differs from it by one base. It is likely a read error, because the conserved phenylalanine at the end of the CDR3 is missing. V usage is TRBV18 and J usage is TRBJ1-3; D not certain. Germline V gives CDR1 KGHSH, CDR2 LQKENI. The germline V and J ends were trimmed by 4 bases and 0 bases, with 4 bases remaining between them. The CDR3 runs 13 residues. The CDR3 coding sequence is TGTGCCAGCTCACGGGGCTCTGGAAACACCATATATCTT. Translation: CASSRGSGNTIYL.

The V call is TRBV6-1, the J call TRBJ2-3; no reliable D call. CDR3 length: 13 amino acids. With 8 bases removed from V and 3 bases from J, the gap between germline ends came to 12 bases. Germline V gives CDR1 MNHNS, CDR2 SASEGT. The DNA of the CDR3 is TGTGCCAGCCCCCCGGACGGGACAGATACGCAGTATTTT. This gives the protein CASPPDGTDTQYF.

The chain has TRBV20-1 and TRBJ2-7; D perhaps matches TRBD1 (5 bases). CDR3 size: 14 residues. Germline loops: CDR1 DFQATT, CDR2 SNEGSKA (reference sequence). Trimming removed 5 bases from V and 2 bases from J, with 16 bases in between. CDR3 in amino acids: CSARVGEGTYEQYF. The CDR3 DNA is TGCAGTGCTCGAGTAGGGGAAGGAACCTACGAGCAGTACTTC.

This clone was counted at least ten times. This chain uses TRBV6-5 with TRBJ1-4; D gene uncertain. Germline CDR1 is MNHEY and CDR2 is SVGAGI. This CDR3 is built from 13 residues. Trimming removed 0 bases at V and 11 bases at J, with 10 bases between. The CDR3 is CASSYSKAAKLFF. The CDR3 DNA is TGTGCCAGCAGTTACTCGAAAGCGGCCAAACTGTTTTTT.

At least ten counts were recorded for this clone. The CDR3: CSVDSAWGSGSDTQYF. DNA of the CDR3: TGCAGCGTTGACTCAGCGTGGGGTAGCGGGTCAGATACGCAGTATTTT. The chain couples TRBV29-1 to TRBJ2-3; 7 nucleotides match TRBD2. Germline V gene lookup returns CDR1 SQVTM and CDR2 ANQGSEA. Trimming took 3 bases from V and 4 from J; bases not matched to a gene: 13. The CDR3 is 16 residues long.

This clone appeared many times. The gene calls are TRBV11-1 and TRBJ2-6; TRBD1 aligns across 9 bases. V lost 5 bases, J lost 0 bases, and 8 bases stayed unmatched. The CDR3 totals 18 residues. Per germline, CDR1 SGHAT and CDR2 FQDESV (reference sequence). The DNA of the CDR3 is TGTGCCAGCAGCGCCGGGACAGGGAAGAGCTCTGGGGCCAACGTCCTGACTTTC. It encodes CASSAGTGKSSGANVLTF.

This clone has a handful of counts. A much larger clone differs by one base, so this may be a read error. The chain employs TRBV5-6 and TRBJ2-2; 12 nucleotides align to TRBD2. Germline CDR1 reads SGHDT; CDR2 reads YYEEEE. CDR3 size: 17 residues. In DNA, the CDR3 is TGTGCCAGCAGCCAAGGGACTAGCGGGTTCGACACCGTGGAGCTGTTTTTT. Translated, it gives CASSQGTSGFDTVELFF.

Details on this clone: At one end, the junction sequence differs from germline, possibly due to a read error. The chain has TRBV12-3 or TRBV12-4 and TRBJ2-5; a weak D match, TRBD1 (5 bases). This CDR3 comprises 12 residues. The CDR3 loop reads CASKGLQDTQYF. The CDR3 nucleotides read TGTGCCAGCAAGGGGCTTCAAGATACCCAGTACTTC.

Details on this clone: This sequence may be a read error, since a much larger clone differs from it by one base. As DNA, the CDR3 is TGTGCCAGCATTTACCCAGGCTCCTACGAGCAGTACTTC. Its protein is CASIYPGSYEQYF. The V and J genes are TRBV6-5 and TRBJ2-7; D gene unclear. The CDR3 sequence is 13 residues long. The germline V gene encodes CDR1 MNHEY and CDR2 SVGAGI.

This clone was observed many times. The rearrangement uses TRBV6-1 and TRBJ1-5; perhaps TRBD1 as D (5 bases). Trimming took off 8 bases at V and 2 bases at J, with 10 bases between the two ends. This CDR3 is 13 amino acids long. Germline CDR1 reads MNHNS; CDR2 reads SASEGT. The CDR3 region is CASGTPGNQPQHF. The CDR3 DNA reads TGTGCCAGCGGGACCCCTGGCAATCAGCCCCAGCATTTT.

This clone was observed a few times. The genes are TRBV19 and TRBJ2-2; TRBD1 agrees at 10 bases. The CDR3 consists of 14 residues. The junction had 1 base not matched to a gene; V was cut back by 6 bases and J by 3 bases. Germline CDR1 is LNHDA and CDR2 is SQIVND (reference sequence). CDR3 DNA: TGTGCCAGTAGGGGACAGGGGCACACCGGGGAGCTGTTTTTT. It specifies CASRGQGHTGELFF.

This clone was detected many times. The rearrangement links TRBV7-2 to TRBJ2-7; 10 nucleotides match TRBD1. Germline trimming cut 3 bases from V and 3 bases from J; bases unmatched to any gene: 5. CDR3 length: 15 amino acids. Germline V lookup: CDR1 SGHTA, CDR2 FQGNSA. The CDR3 spells CASSFPDRGIYEQYF. The CDR3 nucleotides read TGTGCCAGCAGCTTCCCGGACAGGGGGATCTACGAGCAGTACTTC.

This clone was detected ten times or more. This rearrangement joins TRBV4-1 to TRBJ2-3; D is ambiguous. The ends were cut back, 3 bases at V and 0 bases at J, with 13 bases in the middle. The V gene's germline CDR1 is MGHRA and CDR2 YSYEKL. This CDR3 is 16 amino acids long. The CDR3 loop reads CASSQTPLVSTDTQYF. The DNA of the CDR3 is TGCGCCAGCAGCCAGACTCCTTTAGTGAGCACAGATACGCAGTATTTT.

Many counts were recorded for this clone. The chain links TRBV4-1 to TRBJ1-6; 7 nucleotides align to TRBD1. This CDR3 region has 16 residues. Germline CDR1 is MGHRA and CDR2 is YSYEKL. J lost 9 bases, V lost 4 bases, and 12 bases had no gene match. CDR3 DNA sequence: TGCGCCAGCAGCCCCGAGAGGGGGCGGGTAGGTTCACCCCTCCACTTT. It specifies CASSPERGRVGSPLHF.

Ten or more counts support this clone. The chain employs TRBV24-1 and TRBJ2-5; D call uncertain. Trimming took off 2 bases at V and 1 base at J, with 4 bases between the two ends. In germline, CDR1 is KGHDR, CDR2 SFDVKD. The CDR3 runs to 13 residues. The CDR3 region has the DNA TGTGCCACCAGTGATTCATTCCAAGAGACCCAGTACTTC. This codes for CATSDSFQETQYF.

This clone appeared many times. The chain joins TRBV20-1 to TRBJ2-3; 8 nucleotides match TRBD1. In germline, CDR1 is DFQATT, CDR2 SNEGSKA (reference sequence). The CDR3 covers 17 residues. With 6 bases clipped from V and 2 bases from J, the junction kept 16 bases outside the gene matches. CDR3 residues: CSAQVARDRRPTDTQYF. The CDR3 DNA is TGCAGTGCCCAGGTCGCCCGGGACAGGAGGCCCACAGATACGCAGTATTTT.

This clone was detected ten times or more. The V call is TRBV7-2, the J call TRBJ1-1; D gene uncertain. Trimming stripped 4 bases from V and 1 base from J, with 16 bases between. Germline values: CDR1 SGHTA, CDR2 FQGNSA. CDR3 size: 16 residues. CDR3 DNA: TGTGCCAGCAGCTCCTTACTCGGGAGTGGGAACACTGAAGCTTTCTTT. As protein: CASSSLLGSGNTEAFF.

V usage is TRBV18 and J usage is TRBJ1-4; D unclear. V lost 3 bases and J 3 bases, leaving 17 bases between the germline ends. The CDR3 contains 17 residues. Germline V gene data show CDR1 as KGHSH and CDR2 as LQKENI. CDR3 sequence: CASSPATFLTSNEKLFF. The CDR3 coding sequence is TGTGCCAGCTCACCGGCAACATTCCTTACTTCTAATGAAAAACTGTTTTTT.

This clone showed up just a few times. The chain couples TRBV11-2 to TRBJ2-2; TRBD2 agrees at 9 bases. Germline V gene lookup returns CDR1 SGHAT and CDR2 FQNNGV. Trimming cost V 0 bases and J 5 bases; bases outside gene matches: 7. The CDR3 loop spans 17 amino acids. CDR3 loop: CASSLDLGGRGTGELFF. CDR3 DNA: TGTGCCAGCAGCTTAGATCTTGGCGGGAGGGGTACCGGGGAGCTGTTTTTT.

The chain recombines TRBV5-1 with TRBJ2-7, with D perhaps matching TRBD1 or TRBD2 (5 bases each). V lost 4 bases, J lost 6 bases, and 17 bases lay in between. Germline CDR1 SGHRS, CDR2 YFSETQ. There are 14 residues in the CDR3. CDR3 residues: CASSQGRSDSEQYF. The CDR3 region has the DNA TGCGCCAGCAGCCAGGGACGGTCGGATTCCGAGCAGTACTTC.

About this clone: A much bigger clone sits one base away, suggesting this may be a read error. This CDR3 is also generated by other DNA sequences in the sample. The chain employs TRBV25-1 and TRBJ2-1; D ambiguous. The CDR3 spans 12 residues. Germline-derived CDR1 and CDR2 are MGHDK and SYGVNS. Written as DNA, the CDR3 is TGTGCCAGCAGAGGGAACGGCGAAGCCCCCTTCTTT. It translates to CASRGNGEAPFF. The full variable domain, its missing parts supplied by reference TRBV25-1 and TRBJ2-1, is EADIYQTPRYLVIGTGKKITLECSQTMGHDKMYWYQQDPGMELHLIHYSYGVNSTEKGDLSSESTVSRIRTEHFPLTLESARPSHTSQYLCASRGNGEAPFFGPGTRLTVL.

This clone was seen more than once but under ten times. The chain has TRBV9 and TRBJ1-1, with D possibly being TRBD1 (5 bases). The CDR3 covers 15 residues. Per germline, CDR1 SGDLS and CDR2 YYNGEE. Trimming removed 3 bases from V and 0 bases from J, with 12 bases in between. CDR3 loop: CASSATGGLNTEAFF. The CDR3, as DNA: TGTGCCAGCAGCGCGACCGGGGGGTTGAACACTGAAGCTTTCTTT.